This record looks at one TCR beta chain sequence and its context. The germline V gene has CDR1 KGHDR and CDR2 SFDVKD. V lost 4 bases and J lost 2; bases outside the gene matches: 4. This CDR3 region has 16 residues. As handled by the study authors: It was from reference gene primer amplification that nucleated cell counts were estimated. The assay was immunoSEQ multiplex PCR, and TCRdb's table has in-frame clones only and misses some. That table furnishes V, J and clone size, whereas the DNA furnished D and trimming. The sample shows 250,000 to 350,000 clones, around 87% of them seen only once. The data derive from a study of blood T cell repertoires in COVID-19. At the level of the study: Material from acute and convalescent COVID-19 was sourced from the United States, Italy and Spain.

The origin of this receptor is a woman aged 50 to 65 who had recovered from COVID-19. This sequence joins TRBV24-1 and TRBJ2-1, with 10 bases identical to TRBD1. The sample taken for sequencing was peripheral blood. CDR3 DNA sequence: TGTGCCACCAGTGAAGTGGGACAGGGGACCTACAATGAGCAGTTCTTC. This translates into CATSEVGQGTYNEQFF.